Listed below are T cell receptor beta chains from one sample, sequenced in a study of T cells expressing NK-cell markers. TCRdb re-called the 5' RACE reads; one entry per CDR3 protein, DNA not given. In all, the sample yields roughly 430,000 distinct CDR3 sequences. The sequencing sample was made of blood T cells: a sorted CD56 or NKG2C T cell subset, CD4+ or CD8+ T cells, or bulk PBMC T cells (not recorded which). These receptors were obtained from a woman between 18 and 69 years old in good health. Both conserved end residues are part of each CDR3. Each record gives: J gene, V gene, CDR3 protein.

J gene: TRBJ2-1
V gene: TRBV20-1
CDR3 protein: CSARVLARTYNEQFF

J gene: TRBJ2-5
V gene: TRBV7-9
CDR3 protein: CASSFRSGKETQYF

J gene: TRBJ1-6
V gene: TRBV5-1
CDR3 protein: CASSGGTDVSSPLHF

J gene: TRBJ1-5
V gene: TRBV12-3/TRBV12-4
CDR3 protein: CASSSTGGLSNQPQHF

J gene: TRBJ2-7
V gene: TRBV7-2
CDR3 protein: CASSVGTGTYEQYF

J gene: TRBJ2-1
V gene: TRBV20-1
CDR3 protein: CSARDWAASWDNEQFF

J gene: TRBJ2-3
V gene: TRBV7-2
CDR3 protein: CASSRQGADTQYF

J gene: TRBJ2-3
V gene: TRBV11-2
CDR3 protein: CASSFRGYTQYF

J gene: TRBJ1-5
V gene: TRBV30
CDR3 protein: CAGGGGRDQPQHF

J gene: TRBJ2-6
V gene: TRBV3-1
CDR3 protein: CASSSRDRVSSGANVLTF

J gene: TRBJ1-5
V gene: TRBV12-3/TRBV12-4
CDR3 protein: CASSKSNQPQHF

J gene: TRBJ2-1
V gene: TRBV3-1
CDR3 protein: CASSQGASGSSSYNEQFF

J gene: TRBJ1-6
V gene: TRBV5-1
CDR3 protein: CASSKIQGPNSPLHF

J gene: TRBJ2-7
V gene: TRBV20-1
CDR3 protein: CSATTPQAYEQYF

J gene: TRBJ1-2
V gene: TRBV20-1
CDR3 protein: CSAQGQGYYGYTF

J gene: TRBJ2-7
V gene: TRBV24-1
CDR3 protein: CATSDSFTDGQYF

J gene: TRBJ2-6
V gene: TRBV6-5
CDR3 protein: CASSYAGEGANVLTF

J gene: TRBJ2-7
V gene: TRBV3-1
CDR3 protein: CASSQDNKGMQQYF

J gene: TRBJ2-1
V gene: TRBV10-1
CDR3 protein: CASSELSSGGGEQFF

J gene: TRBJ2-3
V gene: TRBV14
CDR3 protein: CASSQDSSLSHDTQYF

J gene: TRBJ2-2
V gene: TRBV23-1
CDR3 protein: CASSQRRGRSPGELFF

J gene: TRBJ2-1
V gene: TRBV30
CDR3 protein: CAWSVNHRDAPYNEQFF

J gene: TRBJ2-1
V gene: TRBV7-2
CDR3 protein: CASTLGRATNEQFF

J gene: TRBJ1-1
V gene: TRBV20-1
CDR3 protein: CSARDPGKNTEAFF

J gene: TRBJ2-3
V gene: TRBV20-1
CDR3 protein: CSARDTGTQYF

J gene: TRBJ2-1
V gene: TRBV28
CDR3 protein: CASRYGTSGTLQFF

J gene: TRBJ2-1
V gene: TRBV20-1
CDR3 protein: CSALGPGVTYNEQFF

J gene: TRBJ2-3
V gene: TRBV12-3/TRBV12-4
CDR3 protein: CASSWGTSGGEDTQYF

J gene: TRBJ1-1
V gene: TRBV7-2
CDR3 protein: CASFIAGTVTRTEAFF

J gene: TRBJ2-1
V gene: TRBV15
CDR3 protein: CATSRVSSSGNEQFF

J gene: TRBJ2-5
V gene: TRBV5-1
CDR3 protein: CASILAGGPMETQYF

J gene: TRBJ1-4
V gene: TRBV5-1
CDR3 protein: CASSFSNEKLFF

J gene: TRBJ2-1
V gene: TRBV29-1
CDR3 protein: CSAEWNDNEQFF

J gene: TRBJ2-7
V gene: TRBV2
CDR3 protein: CASSVGGIQQYF

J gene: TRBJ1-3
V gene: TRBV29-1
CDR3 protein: CSVSSGNTIYF

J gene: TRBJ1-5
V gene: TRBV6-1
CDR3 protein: CASSRVIGNQPQHF

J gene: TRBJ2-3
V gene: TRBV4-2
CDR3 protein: CASSQVGRGALSTDTQYF

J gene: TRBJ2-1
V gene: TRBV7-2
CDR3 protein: CASSAPDTWEQFF

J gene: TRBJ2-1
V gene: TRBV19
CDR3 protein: CASREGSNEQFF

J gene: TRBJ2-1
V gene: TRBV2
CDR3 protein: CASSDSGGANEQFF

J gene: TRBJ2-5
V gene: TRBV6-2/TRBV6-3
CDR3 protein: CASLAGPQETQYF